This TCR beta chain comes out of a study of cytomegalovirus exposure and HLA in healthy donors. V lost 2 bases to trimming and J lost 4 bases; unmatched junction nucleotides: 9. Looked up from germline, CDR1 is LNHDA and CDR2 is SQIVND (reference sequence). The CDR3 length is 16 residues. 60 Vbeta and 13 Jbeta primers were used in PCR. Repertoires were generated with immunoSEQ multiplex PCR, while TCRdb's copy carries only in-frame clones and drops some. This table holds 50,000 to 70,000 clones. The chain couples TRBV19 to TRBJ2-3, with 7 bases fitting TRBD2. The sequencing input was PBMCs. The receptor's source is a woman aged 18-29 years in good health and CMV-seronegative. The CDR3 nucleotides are TGTGCCAGTAGTATATGGGGGGGGAGAGAGTCAGATACGCAGTATTTT. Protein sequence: CASSIWGGRESDTQYF.